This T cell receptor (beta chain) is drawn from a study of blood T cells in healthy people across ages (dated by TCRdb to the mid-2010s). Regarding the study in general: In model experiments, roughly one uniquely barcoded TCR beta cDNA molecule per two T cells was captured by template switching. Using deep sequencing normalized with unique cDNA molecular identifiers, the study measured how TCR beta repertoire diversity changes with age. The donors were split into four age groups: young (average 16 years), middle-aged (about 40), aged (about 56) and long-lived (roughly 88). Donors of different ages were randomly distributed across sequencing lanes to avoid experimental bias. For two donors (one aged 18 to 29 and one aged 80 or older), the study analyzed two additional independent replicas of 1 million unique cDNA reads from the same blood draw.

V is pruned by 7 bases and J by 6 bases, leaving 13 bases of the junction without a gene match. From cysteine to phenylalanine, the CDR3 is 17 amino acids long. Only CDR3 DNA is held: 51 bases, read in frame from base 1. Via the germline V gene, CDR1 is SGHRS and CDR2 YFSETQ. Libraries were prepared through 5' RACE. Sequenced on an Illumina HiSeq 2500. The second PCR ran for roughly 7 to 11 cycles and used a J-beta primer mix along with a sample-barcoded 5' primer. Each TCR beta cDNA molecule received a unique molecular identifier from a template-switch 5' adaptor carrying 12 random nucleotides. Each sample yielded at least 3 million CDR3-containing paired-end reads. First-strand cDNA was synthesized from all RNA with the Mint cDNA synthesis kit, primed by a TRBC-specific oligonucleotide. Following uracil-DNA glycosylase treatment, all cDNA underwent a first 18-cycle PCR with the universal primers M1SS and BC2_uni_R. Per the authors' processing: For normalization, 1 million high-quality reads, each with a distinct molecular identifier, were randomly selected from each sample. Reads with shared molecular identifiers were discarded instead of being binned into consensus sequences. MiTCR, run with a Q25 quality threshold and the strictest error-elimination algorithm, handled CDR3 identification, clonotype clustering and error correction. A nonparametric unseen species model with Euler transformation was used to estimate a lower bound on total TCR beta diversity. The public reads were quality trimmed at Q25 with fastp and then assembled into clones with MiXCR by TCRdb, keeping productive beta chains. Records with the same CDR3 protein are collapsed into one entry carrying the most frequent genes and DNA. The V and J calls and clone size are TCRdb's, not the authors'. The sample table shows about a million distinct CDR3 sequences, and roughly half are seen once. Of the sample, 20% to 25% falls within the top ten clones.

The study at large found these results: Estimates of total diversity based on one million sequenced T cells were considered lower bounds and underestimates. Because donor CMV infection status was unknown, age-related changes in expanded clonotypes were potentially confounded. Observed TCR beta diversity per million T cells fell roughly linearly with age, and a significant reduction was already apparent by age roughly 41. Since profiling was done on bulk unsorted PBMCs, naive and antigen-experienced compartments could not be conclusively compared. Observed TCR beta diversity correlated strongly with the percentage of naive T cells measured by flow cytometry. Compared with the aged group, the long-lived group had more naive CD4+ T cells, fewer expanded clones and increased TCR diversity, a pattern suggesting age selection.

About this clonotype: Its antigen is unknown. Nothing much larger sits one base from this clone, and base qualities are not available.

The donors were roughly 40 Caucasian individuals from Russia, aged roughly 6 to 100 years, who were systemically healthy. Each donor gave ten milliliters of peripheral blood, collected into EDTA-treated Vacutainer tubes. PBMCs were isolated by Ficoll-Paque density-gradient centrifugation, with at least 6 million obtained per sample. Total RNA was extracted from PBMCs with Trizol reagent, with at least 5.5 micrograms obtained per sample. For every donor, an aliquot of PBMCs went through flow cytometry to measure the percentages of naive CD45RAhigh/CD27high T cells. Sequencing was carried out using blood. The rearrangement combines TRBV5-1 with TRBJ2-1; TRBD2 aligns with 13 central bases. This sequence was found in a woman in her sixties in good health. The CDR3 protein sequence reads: CASSLAGGPETGNEQFF. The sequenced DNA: TGCGCCAGCTCACTAGCGGGAGGGCCTGAGACCGGCAATGAGCAGTTCTTC.